A single T cell receptor (beta chain) is shown here with its context. There are a few counts of this clone. The specificity of this receptor is unknown. Base qualities are missing; no much larger clone stands one base away. At one collaborating source in Seattle, patients were enrolled during active infection and were followed longitudinally through the course of disease. Collaborating institutions collected whole blood in K2EDTA tubes following their own protocols. For TCRbeta analysis, collaborator samples were shipped as frozen whole blood, as isolated PBMCs, or as DNA extracted from either sample type. This entry belongs to a study of blood T cell repertoires in COVID-19 (TCRdb year 2020). Study-wide context: The collaborator samples originated in the United States, Italy and Spain and spanned the acute and convalescent phases of COVID-19. Sample metadata almost always included a de-identified subject ID, COVID-19 status, age in years and sex. Where available, HLA class I and class II types were taken from metadata supplied by the sample provider and were not determined by assay-based typing. The material from the prospective study consisted of cDNA or gDNA derived from T cells, B-cell-depleted T cells, or PBMCs. The samples were drawn from two sources: the first 160 participants of the ongoing ImmuneRACE study, and 950 to 1,500 subjects contributed by 6 global collaborators. Deeply sampled blood TCRbeta repertoires from subjects exposed to, actively infected with, or recovered from COVID-19 were included in the dataset. The repertoires were released in a freely available public database meant as a resource for research on the immune response to SARS-CoV-2. Summary of the overall study and its limitations: The amount of clinical and demographic metadata varied by source and participant and was provided uncurated.

V and J lose 2 bases and 5 bases, and a span of 15 bases separates them. In the germline V gene, CDR1 corresponds to SGHTA and CDR2 to FQGNSA. Including the terminal cysteine and phenylalanine, the CDR3 comprises 15 residues. Of the read, only the CDR3 DNA is kept; its 45 bases are in frame from base 1. The immunoSEQ Assay, a bias-controlled multiplex PCR, was used to amplify TCRbeta CDR3 regions from genomic DNA. The source study handled its data this way. The number of nucleated cells in each sample was estimated from the amplification of reference gene primers within the assay. To quantify the absolute abundance of each unique TCRbeta CDR3 rearrangement, sequence reads were collapsed and filtered. For each sample, productive Simpson clonality was calculated as the square root of Simpson's diversity index over productive rearrangements. Imported from immuneACCESS, the table was reduced by TCRdb to in-frame sequences with V and J called. These copies leave out some clones; in studies compared against another copy, an unresolved V gene accounts for under half, and the cause of the remainder is not known. From that table come the V and J calls and clone size; the DNA was used to work out D and trimming. In this sample the table shows about 170,000 clones, around 82% of which occur a single time. The top ten clones comprise roughly 7% of the sample.

Sequenced sample: peripheral blood. The receptor chain draws on TRBV7-2 and TRBJ2-5; TRBD2 is possibly the D segment (6 matching bases). The source of this sequence is a woman between 35 and 50 years old with COVID-19, enrolled during active disease. The CDR3 is CASSLSASAWETQYF. At the DNA level, the sequence is TGTGCCAGCAGCTTATCGGCTAGCGCGTGGGAGACCCAGTACTTC.